This T cell receptor (beta chain) is from a study of beta chain features in type 1 diabetes. Whole-study results and caveats: Researchers reported that naive, central memory and Treg TCRB repertoires appeared more similar in patients than in healthy donors. Shorter TCRB CDR3s, moderately but significantly so, marked every one of the four CD4+ subsets in Type 1 diabetes patients.

By way of CD45RO/CCR7/CD25/CD127/CD95/CD27, the CD4+ regulatory, stem cell-like memory, central memory and naive cells were sorted. The authors reverse transcribed all of the isolated RNA, so sequencing captured expressed TCRB transcripts. TCRdb's table, derived via immunoSEQ multiplex PCR, lists solely in-frame clones and lacks some. The top ten clones hold roughly 2.6% of a sample with 52,000 or so clones, approximately 52% of them seen once. With regard to this clone: Its antigen is still unknown.

The material sequenced was Tregs from blood. This receptor was identified in a woman aged 40 to 49 with type 1 diabetes.

CDR3 sequence (DNA): TGTGCCAGCAGCTTAGCGGTAGCGGGGGGTGGGGATACGCAGTATTTT. This encodes CASSLAVAGGGDTQYF. The V call is TRBV7-2, the J call TRBJ2-3, with 10 nucleotides matching TRBD2. The CDR3 runs 16 residues. Germline CDR1 and CDR2: SGHTA and FQGNSA. Unmatched junction bases numbered 6, after V lost 0 bases and J lost 6 bases.